The clone carrying this TCR beta chain was counted a single time. Donors in the study were healthy people who gave bone marrow. These data come from a study of cytomegalovirus exposure and HLA in healthy donors. The PCR had 60 Vbeta and 13 Jbeta primers. Assay used: immunoSEQ multiplex PCR; TCRdb lists only in-frame clones, some missing. The data show about 200,000 clones, 87% seen once. V shed 8 bases and J shed 6 bases, with 11 bases lying between them. Germline CDR1 and CDR2: MDHEN and SYDVKM. This CDR3 contains 12 residues. The sequencing sample was made of PBMCs. This sequence joins TRBV28 and TRBJ1-5; D is undetermined. The TCR originated in a man aged 25-40 years in good health and CMV-seronegative. The CDR3 nucleotides are TGTGCCAGCTCTAGTTCCCCTCAGCCCCAGCATTTT. The encoded protein is CASSSSPQPQHF.